This passage covers 18 T cell receptor beta chains from one sample sequenced in a study of tumor-infiltrating lymphocytes in primary liver carcinoma. Without any cell sorting, roughly 20-33 mg of bulk tissue yielded co-extracted RNA and DNA. A primer matching the constant region was used to make TCR beta cDNA from approximately 520 ng of total RNA. Researchers made the TCR beta libraries by running three nested multiplex PCR rounds with slightly modified ARM-PCR. Both of the initial two PCR rounds ran for about 9 cycles and employed TRBV1-TRBV30 forward primers alongside a C-beta reverse primer. TCRdb re-called the multiplex PCR reads through MiXCR, storing one row per CDR3 protein. The table has 100,000 or so distinct CDR3 sequences, roughly 69% seen once. The sequenced material came from liver tumor tissue from sampling region 5. The subset here: tumor region T5, tumor centre. The origin of the receptors is a woman in her fifties or sixties with primary liver carcinoma and hepatitis B virus infection.

About this clonotype itself: The junction departs from the called germline gene at one end, perhaps through a read error. The chain carries TRBV4-1 and TRBJ1-2; D not resolved. Germline V gives CDR1 MGHRA, CDR2 YSYEKL. The CDR3 covers 13 residues. CDR3 residues: CASSQVRNHGYTF. CDR3 bases: TGTGCCAGCAGCCAAGTCCGGAACCATGGCTACACCTTT.

In the case of this clonotype: A read error may be the cause here, since a much bigger clone is one base away. Since the CDR3 does not end with the conserved phenylalanine or tryptophan, this likely comes from a read error. The chain couples TRBV7-9 to TRBJ2-7; 9 nucleotides align to TRBD2. After removal of 5 bases from V and 6 bases from J, the junction contained 14 bases not matched to a gene. The CDR3 has 16 residues. Germline V lookup: CDR1 SEHNR, CDR2 FQNEAQ (reference sequence). In DNA form, the CDR3 reads TGTGCCAGCAGCCCCCGACTATCGGCGGGAGGGTTCGAGCAGTACCTC. It yields the protein CASSPRLSAGGFEQYL.

The V call is TRBV5-5, the J call TRBJ2-1; unclear D gene. The V gene lost 4 bases and the J gene lost 8 bases, with 16 bases spanning the gap. CDR1 is SGHKS and CDR2 is YYEKEE in the germline V gene (reference sequence). This CDR3 contains 14 residues. The CDR3: CASSTGPHKDEQFF. The CDR3 region has the DNA TGTGCCAGCAGCACCGGGCCACACAAAGATGAGCAGTTCTTC. Supplemented by reference TRBV5-5 and TRBJ2-1, the full variable domain reads DAGVTQSPTHLIKTRGQQVTLRCSPISGHKSVSWYQQVLGQGPQFIFQYYEKEERGRGNFPDRFSARQFPNYSSELNVNALLLGDSALYLCASSTGPHKDEQFFGPGTRLTVL.

Worth noting for this clonotype: One junction end disagrees with the germline gene, perhaps due to a read error. The V and J genes are TRBV6-6 and TRBJ2-7; a possible D gene is TRBD1 (6 bases). The CDR3 contains 12 residues. Germline loops: CDR1 MNHNY, CDR2 SVGAGI (reference sequence). This CDR3 is CASWTDSYEQYF. CDR3 nucleotides: TGTGCCTCATGGACAGACTCCTACGAGCAATACTTC.

Concerning this clonotype: This clone may be a read error of a much larger clone one base away. The chain couples TRBV28 to TRBJ1-2; D uncertain. CDR3 size: 13 residues. Looked up from germline, CDR1 is MDHEN and CDR2 is SYDVKM. V was pared by 10 bases and J by 4 bases, with 16 bases between. The CDR3 bases are TGTGCCAACAGATATACACAGAGCTATGGCTACACCTTC. Translation: CANRYTQSYGYTF.

This clonotype was seen a few times. One base away lies a much larger clone, so this may be a sequencing read error. The chain recombines TRBV6-1 with TRBJ1-6, with D perhaps matching TRBD1 (6 bases). The CDR3 is 15 residues long. In germline, CDR1 is MNHNS, CDR2 SASEGT. DNA for the CDR3: TGTGTCAGCAGTGAAGCCCGGGGGGCCGATTCACCCCTCCACTTT. Its translation is CVSSEARGADSPLHF.

This clonotype has a count of ten or more. The J gene is TRBJ2-5, the V gene TRBV14; either TRBD1 or TRBD2 may supply D (5 bases each). Germline CDR1 is SGHDN and CDR2 is FVKESK. Trimming removed 4 bases from V and 5 bases from J, with 14 bases in between. The CDR3 runs 14 residues. CDR3 nucleotides: TGTGCCAGCAGCCTGGGACCGCGAGGGGAGACCCAGTACTTC. Its translation is CASSLGPRGETQYF.

The sample holds many counts of this clonotype. The chain has TRBV12-3 or TRBV12-4 and TRBJ2-1; D possibly matches TRBD1 or TRBD2 (7 bases each). The CDR3 has 15 amino acids. Trimming cost V 6 bases and J 7 bases, with 19 bases left between them. DNA for the CDR3: TGTGCCAGCAGGCGCCAGGGGGGGTTTAGGAATGAGCAGTTCTTC. Translating it yields CASRRQGGFRNEQFF.

Points on this clonotype: A junction end diverges from the germline sequence, so it may reflect a read error. CDR3 nucleotides: TGCAACGTTGAAGGGATCTCTGGGGCCAACGTCCTGACTTTC. This sequence encodes CNVEGISGANVLTF. This chain uses TRBV29-1 with TRBJ2-6; no firm D call. The length of the CDR3 is 14 residues. CDR1 SQVTM and CDR2 ANQGSEA come from the germline V gene.

Notes on this clonotype: A much larger clone differs by one base, so this may be a read error. This is likely a read error, given that the CDR3 carries no conserved phenylalanine or tryptophan at its end. The chain combines TRBV12-3 or TRBV12-4 with TRBJ1-2; unclear D gene. The CDR3 spans 15 residues. V lost 6 bases, J lost 4 bases, and 18 bases lay in between. The chain's CDR3 is CASSPRVEEVYGYTL. Written as DNA, the CDR3 is TGTGCCAGCAGCCCGAGGGTGGAGGAGGTCTATGGCTACACCTTA.

V usage is TRBV27 and J usage is TRBJ2-3; the D gene is possibly TRBD2 (6 bases). CDR3 length equals 14 residues. Deletions cut 5 bases from V and 3 bases from J, with 12 bases between. Germline lookup yields CDR1 MNHEY and CDR2 SMNVEV (reference sequence). The DNA of the CDR3 is TGTGCCAGCAGTGGGGCTAGCGCGACAGATACGCAGTATTTT. Translation: CASSGASATDTQYF.

Worth noting for this clonotype: A read error may produce the germline difference seen at one junction end. The chain has TRBV5-1 and TRBJ2-1; no reliable D call. Germline V gene sequence: CDR1 SGHRS, CDR2 YFSETQ. The CDR3 contains 15 residues. CDR3 nucleotides: TGCGCCGGCAGCGTTATGGCGGAAGGGCCAACTGAGCAGTTCTTC. As protein: CAGSVMAEGPTEQFF.

The sample holds a few counts of this clonotype. The genes are TRBV11-2 and TRBJ2-1, with no clear D. The ends were cut back, 5 bases at V and 7 bases at J, with 15 bases in the middle. The CDR3 length is 14 residues. Germline V gene lookup returns CDR1 SGHAT and CDR2 FQNNGV. This CDR3 reads CASSQELGKNEQFF. DNA for the CDR3: TGTGCCAGCAGCCAAGAATTGGGGAAGAATGAGCAGTTCTTC. Looking up the rest from reference TRBV11-2 and TRBJ2-1 gives the full variable domain: EAGVAQSPRYKIIEKRQSVAFWCNPISGHATLYWYQQILGQGPKLLIQFQNNGVVDDSQLPKDRFSAERLKGVDSTLKIQPAKLEDSAVYLCASSQELGKNEQFFGPGTRLTVL.

The chain joins TRBV7-3 to TRBJ2-3; 7 bases match TRBD1. Per germline, CDR1 SGHTA and CDR2 FQGTGA. V dropped 1 base and J dropped 4; count of bases not matched to a gene: 2. The CDR3 runs 14 residues. The CDR3: CASSLNQGADTQYF. The CDR3 DNA follows: TGTGCCAGCAGCTTAAATCAGGGGGCAGATACGCAGTATTTT.

The chain employs TRBV7-3 and TRBJ2-2; 9 nucleotides match TRBD2. Germline assignment: CDR1 SGHTA and CDR2 FQGTGA. This CDR3 is built from 16 residues. V trimming: 0 bases; J trimming: 4 bases; junction bases outside the gene matches: 3. As DNA, the CDR3 is TGTGCCAGCAGCTTAACTGCGGGAGGGGTCACCGGGGAGCTGTTTTTT. Protein product: CASSLTAGGVTGELFF.

This clonotype was counted between two and nine times. At one end the junction does not follow the germline gene, possibly because of a read error. The chain has TRBV11-2 and TRBJ2-3, with 11 nucleotides matching TRBD2. The germline V gene encodes CDR1 SGHAT and CDR2 FQNNGV. This CDR3 comprises 13 residues. The CDR3 sequence is CASSSGLAGGRHF. The CDR3 nucleotides read TGTGCCAGCAGCTCTGGGCTAGCGGGAGGCCGGCATTTT.

The rearrangement uses TRBV10-3 and TRBJ1-2, with no clear D. V gave up 2 bases and J gave up 6 bases, with 7 bases separating them. CDR3 length: 12 residues. Per germline, CDR1 ENHRY and CDR2 SYGVKD. CDR3 in amino acids: CAISEAVHGYTF. The CDR3, as DNA: TGTGCCATCAGTGAGGCAGTCCATGGCTACACCTTC.

A remark on this clonotype: Germline is not matched at one junction end, which may reflect a read error. CDR3 sequence reads: CSVILRDTESFF. DNA of the CDR3: TGCAGCGTTATATTGAGGGACACTGAATCTTTCTTT. The chain carries TRBV29-1 and TRBJ1-1; a possible D gene is TRBD1 (6 bases). CDR3 length: 12 residues. Per germline, CDR1 SQVTM and CDR2 ANQGSEA.